The 2 T cell receptor beta chains below come from one sample, sequenced in a study of regulatory T cells in long-lasting Graves disease. Time point defined: newly diagnosed GD, antithyroid drugs for less than 3 months. The TCR library used RNA extracted from PBMCs. Through Arm-PCR of CDR3 regions and iRepertoire HTBI primers, TCR beta libraries were built. TCRdb used MiXCR to reprocess the multiplex PCR reads, holding one entry per CDR3 protein. The profile shows 400,000 to 500,000 distinct CDR3 sequences, about 16% of them singletons. The data also belong to a second study, concerning T cells in Graves' hyperthyroidism and ophthalmopathy.

Sequenced here: peripheral blood mononuclear cells (PBMCs), sampled at new diagnosis, from a patient treated with antithyroid drugs. The receptors were gathered from a woman aged 18-29 years with Graves disease.

The V call is TRBV7-9, the J call TRBJ2-1, with no clear D. Germline CDR1 reads SEHNR; CDR2 reads FQNEAQ (reference sequence). The CDR3 covers 15 residues. V was cut by 1 base and J by 5 bases, with 12 bases left in between. In nucleotides, the CDR3 is TGTGCCAGCAGCTTAGGCCTGGGAACGAACAATGAGCAGTTCTTC. It encodes CASSLGLGTNNEQFF.

There are a few counts of this clonotype. This chain links TRBV10-1 with TRBJ2-1, with TRBD2 matching 10 bases. Germline CDR1 WNHNN, CDR2 SYGVQD (reference sequence). Unmatched junction bases numbered 7, after V lost 3 bases and J lost 5 bases. This CDR3 has 16 residues. The CDR3 DNA reads as TGCGCCAGCAGTGAATCCCCTAGCGGGAGTAACAATGAGCAGTTCTTC. It specifies CASSESPSGSNNEQFF.